These 25 T cell receptor beta chains share one sample of origin, sequenced in a study of OX40 agonist ivuxolimab in advanced cancers. Measured with immunoSEQ multiplex PCR; TCRdb has only the in-frame clones, and not every one. The table shows roughly 98,000 clones, with roughly 80% occurring only once. The material was CD4+ or CD8+ T cells sorted from blood, obtained in a trial of the OX40 agonist ivuxolimab. These receptors were obtained from an adult with an advanced solid tumor such as melanoma, head and neck, liver or kidney cancer.

This rearrangement joins TRBV6-1 to TRBJ2-7; the match to TRBD1 covers 8 bases. The CDR3 has 13 amino acids. CDR1 and CDR2 from the germline V gene are MNHNS and SASEGT. Losses at the gene ends were 7 bases for V and 5 bases for J; bases not matched to a gene: 7. Here the CDR3 DNA reads TGTGCCAGCATCAGGGGGCTTCAGGACGAGCAGTACTTC. It translates to CASIRGLQDEQYF.

V and J are TRBV7-9 and TRBJ2-1; no clear D. Trimming removed 5 bases at V and 0 bases at J, with 11 bases between. Looked up from germline, CDR1 is SEHNR and CDR2 is FQNEAQ (reference sequence). The CDR3 loop spans 15 amino acids. CDR3 protein: CASSRALNSYNEQFF. CDR3 sequence (DNA): TGTGCCAGCAGCCGGGCCCTTAACTCCTACAATGAGCAGTTCTTC.

This rearrangement joins TRBV15 to TRBJ1-4, with a possible D match to TRBD1 (5 bases). Trimming removed 5 bases at V and 7 bases at J, with 8 bases between. This CDR3 is built from 12 residues. Germline V gene data show CDR1 as LNHNV and CDR2 as YYDKDF (reference sequence). The CDR3: CATSYGGEKLFF. As DNA, the CDR3 is TGTGCCACCAGCTACGGGGGTGAAAAACTGTTTTTT.

The J gene is TRBJ2-7, the V gene TRBV7-9; no clear D. V lost 5 bases to trimming and J lost 5 bases, with 7 bases between them. This CDR3 is 11 amino acids long. In germline, CDR1 is SEHNR, CDR2 FQNEAQ (reference sequence). The chain's CDR3 is CASSPSNEQYF. The CDR3 nucleotides are TGTGCCAGCAGCCCCTCTAACGAGCAGTACTTC.

This chain links TRBV7-2 with TRBJ1-1, with 9 bases matching TRBD1. Germline V gives CDR1 SGHTA, CDR2 FQGNSA. The CDR3 is 14 amino acids. Trimming took 5 bases from V and 4 from J; bases not matched to a gene: 5. This chain's CDR3 is CASSGTGLGTEAFF. The DNA of the CDR3 is TGTGCCAGCAGCGGGACAGGGCTTGGCACTGAAGCTTTCTTT.

The chain uses TRBV6-5 and TRBJ1-1; weak D call: TRBD1 (6 bases). The V gene lost 2 bases and the J gene lost 0 bases, with 13 bases spanning the gap. The CDR3 sequence is 16 residues long. Per the germline V gene, CDR1 is MNHEY and CDR2 is SVGAGI. In DNA, the CDR3 is TGTGCCAGCAGTTACCGGGACATACATATGAACACTGAAGCTTTCTTT. Amino acids: CASSYRDIHMNTEAFF.

The J gene is TRBJ1-4, the V gene TRBV18; 9 bases fit TRBD1. Germline V gives CDR1 KGHSH, CDR2 LQKENI. J lost 5 bases, V lost 3 bases, and 4 bases had no gene match. The length of the CDR3 is 15 residues. CDR3 in amino acids: CASSPMGQGNEKLFF. The CDR3 DNA sequence: TGTGCCAGCTCACCGATGGGACAGGGAAATGAAAAACTGTTTTTT.

V usage is TRBV28 and J usage is TRBJ2-5, with 15 bases fitting TRBD2. The CDR3 is made up of 15 amino acids. Germline CDR1 and CDR2: MDHEN and SYDVKM. The ends lost 3 bases at V and 5 bases at J; junction bases unmatched: 1. This CDR3 reads CASSFGTSGGETQYF. The CDR3, as DNA: TGTGCCAGCAGTTTCGGGACTAGCGGGGGGGAGACCCAGTACTTC. The full variable domain, rest sourced from reference TRBV28 and TRBJ2-5, is DVKVTQSSRYLVKRTGEKVFLECVQDMDHENMFWYRQDPGLGLRLIYFSYDVKMKEKGDIPEGYSVSREKKERFSLILESASTNQTSMYLCASSFGTSGGETQYFGPGTRLLVL.

This chain joins TRBV27 and TRBJ2-5, with 7 bases matching TRBD2. In germline, CDR1 is MNHEY, CDR2 SMNVEV (reference sequence). With 5 bases clipped from V and 3 bases from J, the junction kept 12 bases outside the gene matches. This CDR3 comprises 16 residues. CDR3 sequence: CASSQPPGLNKETQYF. The CDR3 DNA reads TGTGCCAGCAGTCAGCCACCGGGACTAAACAAAGAGACCCAGTACTTC.

The chain is built from TRBV19 and TRBJ1-3; TRBD1 agrees at 9 bases. The CDR3 runs 19 residues. Germline lookup yields CDR1 LNHDA and CDR2 SQIVND (reference sequence). V gave up 4 bases and J gave up 1 base; unmatched junction bases: 14. The CDR3 sequence: CASSTQYVGQGKSGNTIYF. The CDR3 region has the DNA TGTGCCAGTAGTACCCAATACGTCGGACAGGGGAAATCTGGAAACACCATATATTTT.

This chain connects TRBV7-9 to TRBJ2-1; maybe TRBD2 (7 bases). The CDR3 covers 16 residues. Germline lookup yields CDR1 SEHNR and CDR2 FQNEAQ (reference sequence). The V end lost 1 base, the J end lost 5 bases, and 15 bases lay between the germline ends. The CDR3 reads CASSLGHRGAHNEQFF. In DNA, the CDR3 is TGTGCCAGCAGCTTAGGTCACCGGGGGGCCCACAATGAGCAGTTCTTC.

The V gene is TRBV19, the J gene TRBJ2-7; TRBD2 matches 7 bases. CDR1 is LNHDA and CDR2 is SQIVND in the germline V gene (reference sequence). The ends lost 7 bases at V and 5 bases at J; junction bases unmatched: 11. This CDR3 is built from 14 residues. This chain's CDR3 is CASNSGLDGDEQYF. As DNA, the CDR3 is TGTGCCAGTAACTCTGGACTAGACGGCGACGAGCAGTACTTC.

The CDR3 DNA follows: TGTGCCAGCAGCTCCAGACAGGGGCAAGAGACCCAGTACTTC. This translates into CASSSRQGQETQYF. The chain employs TRBV7-2 and TRBJ2-5; 8 bases are a match to TRBD1. The ends lost 4 bases at V and 2 bases at J; junction bases unmatched: 3. The germline V gene has CDR1 SGHTA and CDR2 FQGNSA. The CDR3 runs to 14 residues.

This sequence joins TRBV6-4 and TRBJ1-5; D unresolved. The CDR3 runs 13 residues. Germline V gene sequence: CDR1 MRHNA, CDR2 SNTAGT. Between the trimmed V and J ends, which lost 4 bases and 9 bases, there was a span of 13 bases. CDR3 loop: CASSGEAHGPQHF. For the CDR3, the DNA is TGTGCCAGCAGTGGTGAGGCTCACGGGCCCCAGCATTTT.

The chain links TRBV19 to TRBJ1-2, with 7 bases that match TRBD1. Trimming cost V 2 bases and J 2 bases; bases outside gene matches: 5. The CDR3 length is 15 residues. CDR1 LNHDA and CDR2 SQIVND come from the germline V gene (reference sequence). The CDR3 loop reads CASSITRGVNYGYTF. CDR3 DNA sequence: TGTGCCAGTAGTATAACCAGGGGGGTGAACTATGGCTACACCTTC.

The genes are TRBV18 and TRBJ1-4; D possibly corresponds to TRBD1 (5 bases). The V and J ends lost 3 bases and 8 bases respectively, with 13 bases between them. Germline values: CDR1 KGHSH, CDR2 LQKENI. The CDR3 spans 14 residues. The chain's CDR3 is CASSPPGSGEKLFF. The CDR3 nucleotides read TGTGCCAGCTCACCGCCAGGGTCGGGCGAAAAACTGTTTTTT. Drawing the rest from reference TRBV18 and TRBJ1-4, the complete variable domain is NAGVMQNPRHLVRRRGQEARLRCSPMKGHSHVYWYRQLPEEGLKFMVYLQKENIIDESGMPKERFSAEFPKEGPSILRIQQVVRGDSAAYFCASSPPGSGEKLFFGSGTQLSVL.

In the case of this clone: This specimen includes other DNA sequences encoding the same CDR3. V gene TRBV5-1 combines with J gene TRBJ2-5, with D tentatively TRBD2 (6 bases). Deletions cut 1 base from V and 2 bases from J, with 9 bases between. The CDR3 totals 14 residues. Germline CDR1 reads SGHRS; CDR2 reads YFSETQ. The CDR3 reads CASSLRGGQETQYF. CDR3 nucleotide sequence: TGCGCCAGCAGCTTGAGGGGAGGTCAAGAGACCCAGTACTTC.

The chain is built from TRBV6-1 and TRBJ2-5; the D gene is possibly TRBD2 (7 bases). The length of the CDR3 is 15 residues. Trimming took off 4 bases at V and 4 bases at J, with 16 bases between the two ends. Germline CDR1 is MNHNS and CDR2 is SASEGT. In nucleotides, the CDR3 is TGTGCCAGCAGTGTTCGGGGGGCAGGGGTAGAGACCCAGTACTTC. Protein product: CASSVRGAGVETQYF.

This clone was recorded a few times. V is TRBV7-8 and J is TRBJ1-1, with D maybe TRBD1 (5 bases). Germline loops: CDR1 SGHVS, CDR2 FQNEAQ. The germline V and J ends were trimmed by 0 bases and 4 bases, with 15 bases remaining between them. The CDR3 spans 16 residues. CDR3 DNA: TGTGCCAGCAGCTTAGCACAGGCGCGGGGTGGCACTGAAGCTTTCTTT. It specifies CASSLAQARGGTEAFF.

V gene TRBV4-2 combines with J gene TRBJ1-2; D gene unclear. The CDR3 consists of 15 residues. V gave up 1 base and J gave up 2 bases, with 11 bases separating them. Looked up from germline, CDR1 is LGHNA and CDR2 is YNFKEQ. The CDR3 region has the DNA TGTGCCAGCAGCCAAGGATGGGGAGGGAACTATGGCTACACCTTC. This translates into CASSQGWGGNYGYTF.

The chain recombines TRBV7-2 with TRBJ2-5, with 15 bases that match TRBD2. Looked up from germline, CDR1 is SGHTA and CDR2 is FQGNSA. Trimming cost V 1 base and J 5 bases; bases outside gene matches: 8. CDR3 length: 18 residues. CDR3 in amino acids: CASSLVGLAGGARETQYF. In DNA form, the CDR3 reads TGTGCCAGCAGCTTAGTAGGACTAGCGGGAGGGGCGAGGGAGACCCAGTACTTC.

The genes are TRBV29-1 and TRBJ2-5, with D unresolved. The V end was cut by 3 bases, the J end by 0 bases, with 5 bases between. The CDR3 sequence is 12 residues long. Germline-derived CDR1 and CDR2 are SQVTM and ANQGSEA. CDR3 coding DNA: TGCAGCGTTGACCTGTACCAAGAGACCCAGTACTTC. Encoded protein: CSVDLYQETQYF. The whole variable domain, remainder taken from reference TRBV29-1 and TRBJ2-5, is SAVISQKPSRDICQRGTSLTIQCQVDSQVTMMFWYRQQPGQSLTLIATANQGSEATYESGFVIDKFPISRPNLTFSTLTVSNMSPEDSSIYLCSVDLYQETQYFGPGTRLLVL.

V gene TRBV28 combines with J gene TRBJ1-1; maybe TRBD1 (5 bases). CDR3 length equals 17 residues. The germline CDR1 and CDR2 sequences are MDHEN and SYDVKM. V was clipped by 6 bases and J by 0 bases, with 20 bases between them. The CDR3 is CASSPGALWGMNTEAFF. CDR3 in DNA: TGTGCCAGCAGCCCCGGGGCCCTATGGGGAATGAACACTGAAGCTTTCTTT.

This chain uses TRBV18 with TRBJ1-3; 7 bases agree with TRBD1. The CDR3 has 17 amino acids. The ends lost 0 bases at V and 3 bases at J; junction bases unmatched: 8. Germline loops: CDR1 KGHSH, CDR2 LQKENI. The CDR3, as DNA: TGTGCCAGCTCACCACCTGTCCAGGGGGTTTTTGGAAACACCATATATTTT. Protein: CASSPPVQGVFGNTIYF. The full variable domain, with the rest looked up from reference TRBV18 and TRBJ1-3, is NAGVMQNPRHLVRRRGQEARLRCSPMKGHSHVYWYRQLPEEGLKFMVYLQKENIIDESGMPKERFSAEFPKEGPSILRIQQVVRGDSAAYFCASSPPVQGVFGNTIYFGEGSWLTVV.

The chain has TRBV5-6 and TRBJ1-2; D is possibly TRBD1 (5 bases). With 2 bases removed from V and 3 bases from J, the gap between germline ends came to 8 bases. Germline assignment: CDR1 SGHDT and CDR2 YYEEEE. The CDR3 consists of 13 residues. The DNA of the CDR3 is TGTGCCAGCAGCTTATGGGGCGACTATGGCTACACCTTC. This codes for CASSLWGDYGYTF. Using reference TRBV5-6 and TRBJ1-2 for the parts outside the CDR3, the full variable domain is DAGVTQSPTHLIKTRGQQVTLRCSPKSGHDTVSWYQQALGQGPQFIFQYYEEEERQRGNFPDRFSGHQFPNYSSELNVNALLLGDSALYLCASSLWGDYGYTFGSGTRLTVV.